A selection of T cell receptor beta chains follows, all from one sample in a study of blood T cells in healthy people across ages. TCRdb processed the 5' RACE reads anew with MiXCR; each CDR3 protein has one entry. Of hundreds of thousands of distinct CDR3 sequences listed, around 36% were seen once; the top ten hold roughly 13%. What was sequenced was blood. The receptors were sampled from a man between 18 and 29 years old in good health. CDR3s include the opening cysteine and the closing phenylalanine or tryptophan. A D gene is named only where the DNA matches it firmly. The size of a clone is reported for some rows only, either as once, few or many, or as a class for expanded clones.

cdr3_length clone_size j_call v_call d_call cdr3_aa cdr3_nt
16 NA TRBJ1-1 TRBV10-3 NA CAISDYPVGENTEAFF TGTGCCATCAGTGATTACCCAGTGGGCGAGAACACTGAAGCTTTCTTT
13 NA TRBJ2-5 TRBV4-1 NA CASSQSRAGTQYF TGCGCCAGCAGCCAATCCCGAGCGGGGACCCAGTACTTC
12 NA TRBJ2-1 TRBV20-1 TRBD2 CSAPTSGNEQFF TGCAGTGCCCCGACTAGCGGCAATGAGCAGTTCTTC
17 few TRBJ2-1 TRBV4-3 TRBD1 CASSQPRGRPLLNEQFF TGCGCCAGCAGCCAACCCAGGGGGCGACCCCTACTCAATGAGCAGTTCTTC
14 NA TRBJ2-7 TRBV7-2 NA CASSFRFLSNEQYF TGTGCCAGCAGCTTTCGGTTCTTGAGCAATGAGCAGTACTTC
15 NA TRBJ1-4 TRBV5-1 NA CASSFRGGTSEKLFF TGCGCCAGCAGCTTTCGAGGGGGAACTAGTGAAAAACTGTTTTTT
13 NA TRBJ1-5 TRBV5-1 NA CASPRRGGQPQHF TGCGCCAGTCCCCGAAGGGGCGGCCAGCCCCAGCATTTT
13 NA TRBJ2-7 TRBV27 NA CASSCSVGYEQYF TGTGCCAGCAGTTGTTCGGTTGGGTACGAGCAGTACTTC
15 NA TRBJ2-5 TRBV20-1 NA CSSKLGTEAGGAQYF TGCAGTTCAAAGCTCGGGACTGAGGCTGGTGGGGCCCAGTACTTC
14 NA TRBJ2-3 TRBV20-1 NA CSARKGGTTDTQYF TGCAGTGCTAGAAAAGGTGGGACCACAGATACGCAGTATTTT
14 few TRBJ1-1 TRBV7-9 TRBD1 CASLPGQGRAEAFF TGTGCCAGCCTTCCCGGACAGGGGCGCGCTGAAGCTTTCTTT
14 NA TRBJ2-7 TRBV7-9 TRBD1 CASSSGQSFYEQYF TGTGCCAGCAGCTCGGGACAGTCATTCTACGAGCAGTACTTC
17 NA TRBJ2-5 TRBV6-2/TRBV6-3 TRBD1 CASSSLISGQRRLTQYF TGTGCCAGCAGTTCTTTAATCTCGGGACAGCGGCGGTTGACCCAGTACTTC
12 NA TRBJ2-7 TRBV10-3 NA CAISLRDDEQYF TGTGCCATCAGCCTCAGAGACGACGAGCAGTACTTC
14 NA TRBJ2-5 TRBV15 NA CATSALGCEETQYF TGTGCCACCAGCGCCCTTGGGTGTGAAGAGACCCAGTACTTC
14 few TRBJ1-6 TRBV20-1 NA CSARVGASFSPLHF TGCAGTGCCAGGGTGGGGGCATCGTTCTCACCCCTCCACTTT
11 many TRBJ2-7 TRBV3-1 NA CASSHYYEQYF TGTGCCAGCAGCCACTACTACGAGCAGTACTTC
13 NA TRBJ1-1 TRBV12-3/TRBV12-4 TRBD1 CASSLGQKKAAFF TGTGCCAGCAGTTTGGGACAGAAGAAGGCAGCTTTCTTT
13 NA TRBJ2-5 TRBV9 NA CASSVNLRGSEYF TGTGCCAGCAGCGTAAACCTGAGAGGTTCGGAGTACTTC
16 NA TRBJ2-3 TRBV27 NA CASSLTAGARTDTQYF TGTGCCAGCAGTTTAACGGCAGGGGCCCGCACAGATACGCAGTATTTT
13 NA TRBJ2-2 TRBV7-9 NA CASSSGRDGELFF TGTGCCAGCAGCTCGGGTCGGGACGGGGAGCTGTTTTTT
15 NA TRBJ2-7 TRBV3-1 NA CASSQDLTRRHEQYF TGTGCCAGCAGCCAAGATCTTACTAGGCGGCACGAGCAGTACTTC
15 few TRBJ1-6 TRBV7-2 NA CASSLVGQAQSPLHF TGTGCCAGCAGCTTAGTGGGACAAGCTCAATCACCCCTCCACTTT
13 NA TRBJ1-2 TRBV20-1 TRBD1 CSARSRGNYGYTF TGCAGTGCTAGATCCAGGGGGAACTATGGCTACACCTTC
14 NA TRBJ1-2 TRBV10-3 TRBD1 CAIRPTGPNYGYTF TGTGCCATCAGACCGACAGGGCCGAACTATGGCTACACCTTC
15 few TRBJ1-4 TRBV7-9 NA CASSLVRGGGEKLFF TGTGCCAGCAGCTTAGTCAGGGGAGGTGGTGAAAAACTGTTTTTT
16 many TRBJ2-6 TRBV7-2 TRBD2 CASSFTGGSGANVLTF TGTGCCAGCAGCTTCACGGGGGGGTCTGGGGCCAACGTCCTGACTTTC
13 NA TRBJ1-1 TRBV7-2 NA CASSPATWAEAFF TGTGCCAGCAGCCCAGCGACTTGGGCTGAAGCTTTCTTT
16 NA TRBJ1-1 TRBV10-2 NA CASLRALLGGGTEAFF TGCGCCAGCTTGAGGGCCCTCCTCGGCGGGGGCACTGAAGCTTTCTTT
13 NA TRBJ1-1 TRBV6-5 NA CASLEAGNTEAFF TGTGCCAGCCTCGAGGCAGGGAACACTGAAGCTTTCTTT
16 NA TRBJ2-5 TRBV28 TRBD2 CASSFWSGGTVETQYF TGTGCCAGCAGTTTTTGGTCGGGGGGGACGGTAGAGACCCAGTACTTC
16 many TRBJ2-3 TRBV5-1 TRBD2 CASSTLTSGPTDTQYF TGCGCCAGCAGCACGTTGACTAGCGGGCCCACAGATACGCAGTATTTT
19 few TRBJ1-1 TRBV12-3/TRBV12-4 TRBD1 CASSPDRLLRTGGNTEAFF TGTGCCAGCAGTCCCGACCGCCTACTTAGGACAGGTGGGAACACTGAAGCTTTCTTT
14 NA TRBJ2-2 TRBV5-1 NA CASSLGPNTRELFF TGCGCCAGCAGCCTCGGACCTAACACCAGGGAGCTGTTTTTT
18 many TRBJ2-1 TRBV6-5 NA CASSYSGYSPDSYNEQFF TGTGCCAGCAGTTACTCGGGTTACAGCCCTGACTCCTACAATGAGCAGTTCTTC
13 many TRBJ2-7 TRBV6-5 TRBD1 CASTRGQGYEQYF TGTGCCAGCACGCGGGGACAGGGCTACGAGCAGTACTTC
22 NA TRBJ2-2 TRBV20-1 TRBD1 CSAREARGQVFGGSADTGELFF TGCAGTGCTAGAGAGGCCAGGGGGCAGGTTTTCGGAGGAAGCGCGGACACCGGGGAGCTGTTTTTT
13 NA TRBJ1-1 TRBV20-1 NA CSAGRTEYTEAFF TGCAGTGCTGGGAGGACAGAATACACTGAAGCTTTCTTT
13 few TRBJ2-3 TRBV30 NA CAWSVPGTQTQYF TGTGCCTGGAGTGTACCGGGGACACAAACGCAGTATTTT
15 few TRBJ1-6 TRBV14 NA CASSQVRGSGSPLHF TGTGCCAGCAGCCAAGTGAGAGGCAGTGGCTCACCCCTCCACTTT
16 NA TRBJ2-5 TRBV12-3/TRBV12-4 NA CASSLGVRGLQETQYF TGTGCCAGCAGTTTAGGTGTTCGGGGATTACAAGAGACCCAGTACTTC
16 NA TRBJ2-3 TRBV5-1 NA CASSSGGQRPTDTQYF TGCGCCAGCAGCTCCGGTGGACAGAGGCCAACAGATACGCAGTATTTT
14 NA TRBJ2-3 TRBV24-1 NA CATSRPGTPDTQYF TGTGCCACCAGTCGTCCCGGGACACCAGATACGCAGTATTTT
14 many TRBJ1-2 TRBV12-3/TRBV12-4 NA CASSLGVLGYGYTF TGTGCCAGCAGTTTGGGGGTGTTGGGGTATGGCTACACCTTC
15 NA TRBJ2-1 TRBV10-3 TRBD1 CAISEAGTADNEQFF TGTGCCATCAGTGAGGCTGGGACAGCCGACAATGAGCAGTTCTTC
13 few TRBJ2-5 TRBV4-1 NA CASSQLGRETQYF TGCGCCAGCAGCCAACTGGGGCGGGAGACCCAGTACTTC
14 few TRBJ2-5 TRBV12-3/TRBV12-4 NA CASTMIVRGNEQYF TGTGCCAGCACCATGATAGTACGTGGTAATGAGCAGTACTTC
15 NA TRBJ2-5 TRBV4-1 TRBD1 CASNLGTGVGRTQYF TGCGCCAGCAACCTCGGGACAGGGGTTGGTCGGACCCAGTACTTC
16 NA TRBJ2-5 TRBV7-3 NA CASSPNVGSQRETQYF TGTGCCAGCAGCCCAAACGTGGGGAGCCAGAGAGAGACCCAGTACTTC